Below, 18 T cell receptor beta chains from the same sample are listed, as sequenced in a study of neurological immune-mediated disorders. MiXCR, applied by TCRdb to the 5' RACE reads, yields one record per CDR3 protein. Of about 50,000 distinct CDR3 sequences in the sample, approximately 15% were seen once. Sequencing was carried out using PBMCs. These receptors came from a man between 60 and 75 years old in good health.

Many counts were recorded for this clonotype. The genes are TRBV24-1 and TRBJ2-5; no firm D call. The CDR3 is made up of 14 amino acids. Trimming removed 3 bases at V and 5 bases at J, with 12 bases between. Germline assignment: CDR1 KGHDR and CDR2 SFDVKD. The CDR3 protein is CATSDGREGETQYF. In DNA form, the CDR3 reads TGTGCCACCAGTGATGGGCGTGAAGGGGAGACCCAGTACTTC.

Note on this clonotype: This sequence may be a read error, since a much larger clone differs from it by one base. The chain is built from TRBV5-5 and TRBJ2-1; TRBD2 matches at 8 bases. In germline, CDR1 is SGHKS, CDR2 YYEKEE (reference sequence). The CDR3 runs 16 residues. Trimming cost V 4 bases and J 8 bases; bases outside gene matches: 14. CDR3: CASSQSSGQAYDEQFF. The CDR3 nucleotides read TGTGCCAGCAGCCAATCTAGCGGGCAGGCGTACGATGAGCAGTTCTTC.

The chain recombines TRBV9 with TRBJ1-1; possible D gene TRBD1, 5 bases. Germline lookup yields CDR1 SGDLS and CDR2 YYNGEE. V was pared by 4 bases and J by 7 bases, with 17 bases between. CDR3 length: 14 amino acids. CDR3 in amino acids: CASSPGGGANEAFF. CDR3 sequence (DNA): TGTGCCAGCAGCCCCGGGGGAGGGGCGAATGAAGCTTTCTTT.

This clonotype was picked up many times. The chain combines TRBV14 with TRBJ2-1; D is unclear. Trimming took off 1 base at V and 5 bases at J, with 6 bases between the two ends. Germline V lookup: CDR1 SGHDN, CDR2 FVKESK. The CDR3 has 13 residues. CDR3 loop: CASSQVRNNEQFF. The CDR3 nucleotides read TGTGCCAGCAGCCAAGTAAGAAACAATGAGCAGTTCTTC. Supplemented by reference TRBV14 and TRBJ2-1, the full variable domain reads EAGVTQFPSHSVIEKGQTVTLRCDPISGHDNLYWYRRVMGKEIKFLLHFVKESKQDESGMPNNRFLAERTGGTYSTLKVQPAELEDSGVYFCASSQVRNNEQFFGPGTRLTVL.

About this clonotype: The junction and the germline gene differ at one end; a read error may be behind it. The rearrangement joins TRBV4-1 to TRBJ2-5; 9 positions match TRBD1. The CDR3 consists of 16 residues. Germline CDR1 MGHRA, CDR2 YSYEKL. The CDR3, as DNA: TGCGCCAGAAGCCAAGAGGGAACAGGGGGCAATGGTGTCCAGTACTTC. It yields the protein CARSQEGTGGNGVQYF.

Many counts were recorded for this clonotype. The chain carries TRBV10-3 and TRBJ2-5; unclear D gene. Deletions cut 8 bases from V and 5 bases from J, with 15 bases between. The germline V gene encodes CDR1 ENHRY and CDR2 SYGVKD. The CDR3 has 13 residues. DNA of the CDR3: TGTGCCATCTGGGCCGGTGCCGGGGAGACCCAGTACTTC. It encodes CAIWAGAGETQYF.

This clonotype was recorded many times. CDR3 nucleotide sequence: TGCAGTGCCCTGGCGCGGGGGGGCGCTAGGACAGATACGCAGTATTTT. Amino acids: CSALARGGARTDTQYF. The chain joins TRBV20-1 to TRBJ2-3; TRBD2 matches 9 bases. Germline CDR1 is DFQATT and CDR2 is SNEGSKA (reference sequence). The CDR3 contains 16 residues. V shed 6 bases and J 3 bases; nucleotides not matched to a gene: 13.

V gene TRBV5-1 combines with J gene TRBJ2-1; weak D call: TRBD1 (6 bases). Per the germline V gene, CDR1 is SGHRS and CDR2 is YFSETQ. This CDR3 spans 16 amino acids. V was cut by 3 bases and J by 2 bases, with 15 bases left in between. This CDR3 is CASSSRTGSAYNEQFF. The CDR3 DNA follows: TGCGCCAGCAGCTCTCGAACAGGGAGCGCCTACAATGAGCAGTTCTTC.

This clonotype has a count of ten or more. J is TRBJ2-5 and V is TRBV20-1; the D gene is possibly TRBD1 (5 bases). Deletions cut 2 bases from V and 3 bases from J, with 7 bases between. The CDR3 is 12 residues long. CDR1 is DFQATT and CDR2 is SNEGSKA in the germline V gene (reference sequence). The CDR3 region is CSARKGEETQYF. The CDR3 nucleotides are TGCAGTGCTAGAAAAGGGGAAGAGACCCAGTACTTC.

The sample holds a few counts of this clonotype. The chain carries TRBV6-5 and TRBJ1-5, with D perhaps TRBD1 (5 bases). The ends were cut back, 0 bases at V and 7 bases at J, with 10 bases in the middle. The CDR3 extends over 14 amino acids. Germline assignment: CDR1 MNHEY and CDR2 SVGAGI. The DNA for the CDR3 is TGTGCCAGCAGTTACTCCCGACAGAGCCAGCCCCAGCATTTT. Translated, it gives CASSYSRQSQPQHF.

Comment on this clonotype: The junction departs from the called germline gene at one end, perhaps through a read error. In DNA form, the CDR3 reads TGCAGTGCTGATAGCGGGGGAGACACCGGGGAACTGTTTTTT. It is translated as CSADSGGDTGELFF. This chain joins TRBV20-1 and TRBJ2-2; TRBD2 aligns across 9 bases. Germline CDR1 reads DFQATT; CDR2 reads SNEGSKA (reference sequence). The CDR3 sequence is 14 residues long.

This clonotype was recorded at least ten times. The chain combines TRBV20-1 with TRBJ2-5; 14 bases are a match to TRBD2. Germline trimming cut 3 bases from V and 4 bases from J; bases unmatched to any gene: 7. The germline gives CDR1 DFQATT, CDR2 SNEGSKA (reference sequence). The CDR3 covers 16 residues. The CDR3 DNA reads TGCAGTGCTAGGGTCGGGACTAGCGGGAGAAGAGAGACCCAGTACTTC. Residues: CSARVGTSGRRETQYF.

This clonotype was recorded at least ten times. The chain joins TRBV9 to TRBJ2-7, with D uncertain. CDR3 length equals 13 residues. Trimming pared 0 bases from V and 1 base from J, leaving 5 bases between. Germline CDR1 is SGDLS and CDR2 is YYNGEE. CDR3 loop: CASSVEGSYEQYF. For the CDR3, the DNA is TGTGCCAGCAGCGTAGAGGGTTCCTACGAGCAGTACTTC.

This clonotype was observed many times. The chain links TRBV5-8 to TRBJ2-3; D perhaps matches TRBD1 (5 bases). V was shortened by 1 base and J by 0 bases, with 15 bases between the two germline ends. Germline CDR1 SGHTS, CDR2 YDEGEE. The CDR3 totals 17 residues. CDR3 loop: CASSLIGAAGSTDTQYF. The CDR3 DNA is TGTGCCAGCAGCTTGATAGGGGCGGCAGGGAGCACAGATACGCAGTATTTT.

This clonotype has ten or more counts. The rearrangement joins TRBV15 to TRBJ2-1; either TRBD1 or TRBD2 may supply D (5 bases each). Germline V gene lookup returns CDR1 LNHNV and CDR2 YYDKDF (reference sequence). This CDR3 contains 16 residues. The V gene lost 0 bases and the J gene lost 7 bases, with 16 bases spanning the gap. The CDR3 sequence is CATSRDLGTQGNEQFF. For the CDR3, the DNA is TGTGCCACCAGCAGAGATCTCGGGACCCAGGGTAATGAGCAGTTCTTC.

This clonotype was picked up one time. This chain uses TRBV5-1 with TRBJ1-2; D is ambiguous. This CDR3 comprises 14 residues. CDR1 SGHRS and CDR2 YFSETQ come from the germline V gene. The V and J ends lost 3 bases and 4 bases respectively, with 13 bases between them. The CDR3 sequence: CASSYTDGTYGYTF. The CDR3 coding sequence is TGCGCCAGCAGCTATACGGATGGAACCTATGGCTACACCTTC.

This clonotype has at least ten counts. The chain joins TRBV25-1 to TRBJ2-7; a possible D gene is TRBD2 (5 bases). This CDR3 contains 12 residues. Trimming pared 4 bases from V and 4 bases from J, leaving 8 bases between. Looked up from germline, CDR1 is MGHDK and CDR2 is SYGVNS. The DNA for the CDR3 is TGTGCCAGCAGTGCTACGGGGTACGAGCAGTACTTC. Protein sequence: CASSATGYEQYF.

In its sample, this clonotype was seen a few times. This could be a read error, since a much larger clone is one nucleotide away. The CDR3 DNA sequence: TGTGCCAGCAGCTTAGGGGCCGATCAGTACTTC. It yields the protein CASSLGADQYF. The chain is built from TRBV7-2 and TRBJ2-7; no reliable D call. The CDR3 extends over 11 amino acids. The V end was cut by 1 base, the J end by 10 bases, with 8 bases between. The germline V gene has CDR1 SGHTA and CDR2 FQGNSA.